Listed below are T cell receptor beta chains from one sample, sequenced in a study of CD8 T cells in ankylosing spondylitis. TCRdb reprocessed the 5' RACE reads via MiXCR and lists one record per CDR3 protein. The sample includes some 220,000 distinct CDR3 sequences, around 8% seen only once; the top ten take around 5.1%. Sequencing was performed on blood, either unsorted or a sorted T cell fraction (not recorded which). The source of these receptors is a female donor with ankylosing spondylitis or in good health (not recorded which). The CDR3 runs from the conserved cysteine through the conserved F or W. The D gene is left open where the match is weak. Only some rows state a clone size, as once, few, many or a class for expanded clones.

clone size	CDR3 length	V gene	J gene	D gene	CDR3 DNA	CDR3 protein
many	15	TRBV12-3/TRBV12-4	TRBJ2-4	.	TGTGCCAGCAGTTTAAGGGACCTAGCCAAAAACATTCAGTACTTC	CASSLRDLAKNIQYF
many	13	TRBV20-1	TRBJ1-5	TRBD1	TGCAGTGCCCCGGACAGGGGAAATCAGCCCCAGCATTTT	CSAPDRGNQPQHF
many	16	TRBV20-1	TRBJ2-5	TRBD2	TGCAGTGCTAGAGTAGCGGGAGGGCCAACTCTAGAGACCCAGTACTTC	CSARVAGGPTLETQYF
many	14	TRBV7-8	TRBJ1-3	.	TGTGCCAGCAGCGCTACAGTGACTGGAAACACCATATATTTT	CASSATVTGNTIYF
many	14	TRBV20-1	TRBJ2-7	.	TGCAGTGCTAGAGATTTGGGAATCGCCTACGAGCAGTACTTC	CSARDLGIAYEQYF
many	14	TRBV29-1	TRBJ2-2	TRBD1	TGCAGCGTTAACGACAGGGGGAACACCGGGGAGCTGTTTTTT	CSVNDRGNTGELFF
many	14	TRBV20-1	TRBJ2-1	TRBD2	TGCAGTGCTATGACTAGCGGAGGGGGTCATGAGCAGTTCTTC	CSAMTSGGGHEQFF
many	14	TRBV12-3/TRBV12-4	TRBJ2-5	TRBD1	TGTGCCAGCAGTCTCGGACAGGTGGGGCCGACCCAGTACTTC	CASSLGQVGPTQYF
many	15	TRBV18	TRBJ2-3	.	TGTGCCAGCTCACCTAACGACCGAGGGGCAGATACGCAGTATTTT	CASSPNDRGADTQYF
.	14	TRBV18	TRBJ2-5	.	TGTGCCAGCTGCCCCCGGGACGGACAAGAGACCCAGTACTTC	CASCPRDGQETQYF
many	15	TRBV20-1	TRBJ2-2	TRBD2	TGCAGTGCTAGACCCCTAGCGGGAGGGCCGATCGAGCTGTTTTTT	CSARPLAGGPIELFF
many	15	TRBV21-1	TRBJ1-1	.	TGTGCCAGCAGCACCAGTCGACAGCCGAACACTGAAGCTTTCTTT	CASSTSRQPNTEAFF
many	15	TRBV12-3/TRBV12-4	TRBJ2-2	TRBD2	TGTGCCAGCAGTCCCGCGGGAGGGCTAACCGGGGAGCTGTTTTTT	CASSPAGGLTGELFF
many	15	TRBV18	TRBJ2-7	.	TGTGCCAGCTCCCCCGGGGCGGCGATTCCTAGCGAGCAGTACTTC	CASSPGAAIPSEQYF
.	17	TRBV11-1	TRBJ2-3	TRBD2	TGTGCCAGCAGCTTAAGAGGGACTAGCGGGACCGGAGATACGCAGTATTTT	CASSLRGTSGTGDTQYF
many	12	TRBV5-5	TRBJ1-1	.	TGTGCCAGCAGCTTGAGGAACACTGAAGCTTTCTTT	CASSLRNTEAFF
.	13	TRBV10-1	TRBJ1-1	TRBD1	TGCGCCAGCAGTGGGGGACAGGGGAGTGAAGCTTTCTTT	CASSGGQGSEAFF
many	13	TRBV29-1	TRBJ2-7	TRBD2	TGCAGCGTCGGGACTAGCGGCACCTACGAGCAGTACTTC	CSVGTSGTYEQYF
many	16	TRBV7-2	TRBJ2-3	TRBD2	TGTGCCAGCAGCTTTCAGCGGAGCGGGGGGACAGATACGCAGTATTTT	CASSFQRSGGTDTQYF
.	15	TRBV20-1	TRBJ2-2	.	TGCAGTGCTAGAGACCCAAGTTCTAACACCGGGGAGCTGTTTTTT	CSARDPSSNTGELFF
many	13	TRBV14	TRBJ2-7	TRBD2	TGTGCCAGCAGCCAAGCGGGAGGGCACGAGCAGTACTTC	CASSQAGGHEQYF
few	12	TRBV19	TRBJ2-1	.	TGTGCCAGCCGACGAGTTGGGCATGAGCAGTTCTTC	CASRRVGHEQFF
many	11	TRBV6-1	TRBJ1-1	.	TGTGCCAGCCGAGTGAACACTGAAGCTTTCTTT	CASRVNTEAFF
many	12	TRBV11-3	TRBJ2-2	.	TGTGCCAGCGCCCTGGGGTCCGGGGAGCTGTTTTTT	CASALGSGELFF
.	13	TRBV7-2	TRBJ2-1	TRBD2	TGTGCCAGCAGCTTAGGGACTAGCGGGAGAGCGTTCTTC	CASSLGTSGRAFF
many	14	TRBV5-1	TRBJ2-1	.	TGCGCCAGCAGCCCGGGAGACTCCTACAATGAGCAGTTCTTC	CASSPGDSYNEQFF
many	17	TRBV28	TRBJ2-1	TRBD2	TGTGCCAGCAGTTTATTGCTCAAGACTAGCGGGGGGTATGAGCAGTTCTTC	CASSLLLKTSGGYEQFF
many	14	TRBV6-2/TRBV6-3	TRBJ2-1	.	TGTGCCAGCAGTTACTCCTCGCCCTACAATGAGCAGTTCTTC	CASSYSSPYNEQFF
many	16	TRBV5-1	TRBJ2-3	.	TGCGCCAGCAGCTTATGGGGCGGCTCTAGCACAGATACGCAGTATTTT	CASSLWGGSSTDTQYF
.	13	TRBV12-5	TRBJ1-1	TRBD1	TGTGCTAGTGCCCCCGGGACAGGGGGCGAAGCTTTCTTT	CASAPGTGGEAFF
many	16	TRBV7-2	TRBJ2-1	TRBD2	TGTGCCAGCAGCTTAGGACTAGCGGGAGCTTACAATGAGCAGTTCTTC	CASSLGLAGAYNEQFF
many	14	TRBV27	TRBJ2-3	.	TGTGCCAGCAGTTCGTCAGGTCTTACAGATACGCAGTATTTT	CASSSSGLTDTQYF
many	18	TRBV19	TRBJ2-6	.	TGTGCCAGTAGCAACAGGGGGGGGGCGATCTCTGGGGCCAACGTCCTGACTTTC	CASSNRGGAISGANVLTF
many	16	TRBV20-1	TRBJ1-1	.	TGCAGTGCTAGAGAGAGCTCCGGGACGGGGAACACTGAAGCTTTCTTT	CSARESSGTGNTEAFF
many	13	TRBV4-3	TRBJ2-3	.	TGCGCCAGCAGCCAAGAGCGGAGAGATACGCAGTATTTT	CASSQERRDTQYF
many	13	TRBV12-3/TRBV12-4	TRBJ2-3	.	TGTGCCAGCAGTTTCAGCGGCAGGGATACGCAGTATTTT	CASSFSGRDTQYF
many	13	TRBV27	TRBJ1-2	TRBD1	TGTGCCAGCAGCGACCAGGGGGCGGGTGGCTACACCTTC	CASSDQGAGGYTF
many	17	TRBV3-1	TRBJ1-5	.	TGTGCCAGCAGCCAAGATGGCGGCTCTCATAGCAATCAGCCCCAGCATTTT	CASSQDGGSHSNQPQHF
many	13	TRBV5-6	TRBJ2-1	TRBD2	TGTGCCAGCCCCCCCGGGGGGATAGATGAGCAGTTCTTC	CASPPGGIDEQFF
many	16	TRBV7-2	TRBJ1-1	.	TGTGCCAGCAGCTTAAATTCCGGGACGCGGGGCACTGAAGCTTTCTTT	CASSLNSGTRGTEAFF
many	16	TRBV9	TRBJ2-1	.	TGTGCCAGCAGCGTCTTTGGTCTAGGGTCTTACAATGAGCAGTTCTTC	CASSVFGLGSYNEQFF
many	15	TRBV7-2	TRBJ2-3	.	TGTGCCAGCAGCTTAGCCGGGACTAGCACAGATACGCAGTATTTT	CASSLAGTSTDTQYF
many	13	TRBV20-1	TRBJ1-2	.	TGCAGTGCTACCCGGACGGGACCCTATGGCTACACCTTC	CSATRTGPYGYTF
.	14	TRBV29-1	TRBJ1-3	.	TGCAGCGCTCAAACGACAGGATTTGGAAACACCATATATTTT	CSAQTTGFGNTIYF
many	12	TRBV20-1	TRBJ1-1	.	TGCAGTGCCAAGATACAGTACACTGAAGCTTTCTTT	CSAKIQYTEAFF